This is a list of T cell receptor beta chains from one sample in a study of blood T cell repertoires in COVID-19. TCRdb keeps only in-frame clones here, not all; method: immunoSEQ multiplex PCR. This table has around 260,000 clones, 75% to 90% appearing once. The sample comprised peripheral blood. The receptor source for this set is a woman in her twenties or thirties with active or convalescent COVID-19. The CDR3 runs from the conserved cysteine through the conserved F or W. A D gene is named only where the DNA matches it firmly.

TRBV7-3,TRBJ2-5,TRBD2,TGTGCCAGCAGCGCCTTGGCGGGGGGGCCCCAGTACTTC,CASSALAGGPQYF
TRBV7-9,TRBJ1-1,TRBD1,TGTGCCAGCAGCTTAGCCGGGACAGGGGGCCCGAACACTGAAGCTTTCTTT,CASSLAGTGGPNTEAFF
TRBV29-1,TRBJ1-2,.,TGCAGCGTTGCTCATACAGGGTTGTATGGCTACACCTTC,CSVAHTGLYGYTF
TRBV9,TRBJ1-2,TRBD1,TGTGCCAGCAGCGTAGAATCGAGGGGGCCAGAGGATGGCTACACCTTC,CASSVESRGPEDGYTF
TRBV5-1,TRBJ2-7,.,TGCGCCATCACATACCTCATGGACAGAAACTCCTACGAGCAGTACTTC,CAITYLMDRNSYEQYF
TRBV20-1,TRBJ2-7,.,TGCAGTGCTAGTGATGCCAGGCGGGGAACCTACGAGCAGTACTTC,CSASDARRGTYEQYF
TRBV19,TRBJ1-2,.,TGTGCCAGTGCCCCGGGGGACTTCTATGGCTACACCTTC,CASAPGDFYGYTF
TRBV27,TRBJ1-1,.,TGTGCCAGCAGTCCCCTAGGGGTGGCTGAAGCTTTCTTT,CASSPLGVAEAFF
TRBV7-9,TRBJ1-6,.,TGTGCCAGCAGCCGCAGACAGGAAAATTCACCCCTCCACTTT,CASSRRQENSPLHF
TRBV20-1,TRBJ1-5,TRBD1,TGCAGTGCTAGTGAGGGGGCGCCAGGGAAAAATCAGCCCCAGCATTTT,CSASEGAPGKNQPQHF
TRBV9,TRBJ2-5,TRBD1,TGTGCCAGCACCCCGACAGGGAGCCAAGAGACCCAGTACTTC,CASTPTGSQETQYF
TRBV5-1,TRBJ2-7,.,TGCGCCAGCAGCTCCTTGGGCATGACCTCCTACGAGCAGTACTTC,CASSSLGMTSYEQYF
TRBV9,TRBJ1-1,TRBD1,TGTGCCAGCACCCGGACAGGGGCCAACACTGAAGCTTTCTTT,CASTRTGANTEAFF
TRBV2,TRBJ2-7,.,TGTGCCAGCTCCCTTAGCTACGAGCAGTACTTC,CASSLSYEQYF